These T cell receptor beta chains were read from a single sample in a study of T cell repertoires in cytomegalovirus infection. TCRdb reprocessed the reads with MiXCR, giving one entry per CDR3 protein. The profile shows fewer than 850,000 distinct CDR3 sequences, about 27% of them singletons. Their antigens are not known. The material sequenced was cultured CD8+ T cells from PBMCs, taken from culture after CMV antigen stimulation. These receptors originate from a human donor in good health (CMV status not recorded). Some clones in this sample may be carry-over from other donors' samples. The CDR3 runs from the conserved cysteine through the conserved F or W. Fields, in order: J gene, V gene, CDR3 length, clone size, D gene, CDR3 protein, CDR3 DNA. D genes are given only for firm matches. Expanded clones are given a class, and other clones once, few, many or no size at all.

J: TRBJ1-2; V: TRBV19; length: 14; size: -; D: TRBD1; CDR3: CASSAGQGPYGYTF; DNA: TGTGCCAGTAGTGCGGGACAGGGACCCTATGGCTACACCTTC
J: TRBJ2-1; V: TRBV6-1; length: 16; size: -; D: TRBD2; CDR3: CASSGPGGGAANEQFF; DNA: TGTGCCAGCAGTGGACCCGGCGGGGGGGCCGCCAATGAGCAGTTCTTC
J: TRBJ2-3; V: TRBV7-4; length: 16; size: -; D: TRBD1; CDR3: CASSFTDRGNTDTQYF; DNA: TGTGCCAGCAGCTTCACGGACAGGGGCAACACAGATACGCAGTATTTT
J: TRBJ1-4; V: TRBV20-1; length: 17; size: -; D: -; CDR3: CSARVNRPGHGNEKLFF; DNA: TGCAGTGCTAGAGTAAACCGACCGGGACACGGGAATGAAAAACTGTTTTTT
J: TRBJ2-7; V: TRBV5-5; length: 16; size: -; D: TRBD2; CDR3: CASSLGLAGFSYEQYF; DNA: TGTGCCAGCAGCTTGGGGCTAGCGGGGTTCTCCTACGAGCAGTACTTC
J: TRBJ2-7; V: TRBV20-1; length: 15; size: few; D: -; CDR3: CSASGGGQTVYEQYF; DNA: TGCAGTGCTAGCGGTGGAGGACAGACGGTGTACGAGCAGTACTTC
J: TRBJ2-5; V: TRBV6-8; length: 16; size: -; D: -; CDR3: CASSVIRPGGQETQYF; DNA: TGTGCCAGCAGTGTTATCCGGCCAGGGGGGCAAGAGACCCAGTACTTC
J: TRBJ2-7; V: TRBV10-3; length: 13; size: -; D: -; CDR3: CAISESGGYEQYF; DNA: TGTGCCATCAGTGAGTCGGGTGGCTACGAGCAGTACTTC
J: TRBJ2-1; V: TRBV6-5; length: 19; size: few; D: TRBD2; CDR3: CASSYSGLAGGDSYNEQFF; DNA: TGTGCCAGCAGTTACTCCGGACTAGCGGGCGGAGACTCCTACAATGAGCAGTTCTTC
J: TRBJ2-5; V: TRBV12-3/TRBV12-4; length: 14; size: many; D: -; CDR3: CASSPTGAVETQYF; DNA: TGTGCCAGCAGTCCGACGGGCGCGGTGGAGACCCAGTACTTC
J: TRBJ1-1; V: TRBV7-2; length: 16; size: -; D: -; CDR3: CASNRVGGGGNTEAFF; DNA: TGTGCCAGCAACCGTGTCGGGGGGGGGGGGAACACTGAAGCTTTCTTT
J: TRBJ2-3; V: TRBV6-5; length: 15; size: few; D: -; CDR3: CASSYDPPSTDTQYF; DNA: TGTGCCAGCAGTTACGACCCTCCTTCCACAGATACGCAGTATTTT
J: TRBJ1-3; V: TRBV19; length: 15; size: few; D: -; CDR3: CASIDKPGSGNTIYF; DNA: TGTGCCAGTATTGATAAACCAGGGTCTGGAAACACCATATATTTT
J: TRBJ1-6; V: TRBV10-3; length: 15; size: -; D: TRBD1; CDR3: CAISSDRGQSSPLHF; DNA: TGTGCCATCAGTTCAGACAGGGGGCAGAGTTCACCCCTCCACTTT
J: TRBJ1-3; V: TRBV10-3; length: 15; size: -; D: -; CDR3: CAISESKGSGNTIYF; DNA: TGTGCCATCAGTGAGTCAAAGGGGTCTGGAAACACCATATATTTT
J: TRBJ2-1; V: TRBV5-6; length: 17; size: -; D: -; CDR3: CASSPPFGRFSYNEQFF; DNA: TGTGCCAGCAGCCCACCCTTTGGAAGGTTCTCCTACAATGAGCAGTTCTTC
J: TRBJ1-1; V: TRBV6-6; length: 16; size: -; D: TRBD1; CDR3: CASSYSRTGGNTEAFF; DNA: TGTGCCAGCAGTTACTCTAGGACAGGGGGGAACACTGAAGCTTTCTTT
J: TRBJ2-2; V: TRBV5-6; length: 13; size: -; D: -; CDR3: CASRQQGSGELFF; DNA: TGTGCCAGCAGACAGCAGGGATCTGGGGAGCTGTTTTTT
J: TRBJ2-2; V: TRBV7-8; length: 13; size: -; D: -; CDR3: CASSPHRGGELFF; DNA: TGTGCCAGCAGCCCCCATAGGGGCGGGGAGCTGTTTTTT
J: TRBJ2-5; V: TRBV12-3/TRBV12-4; length: 16; size: -; D: -; CDR3: CASSFYGDWDQETQYF; DNA: TGTGCCAGCAGTTTTTATGGGGACTGGGACCAAGAGACCCAGTACTTC
J: TRBJ1-6; V: TRBV4-3; length: 17; size: -; D: TRBD1; CDR3: CASSSGTGDSYNSPLHF; DNA: TGCGCCAGCAGCTCCGGGACAGGGGATTCCTATAATTCACCCCTCCACTTT
J: TRBJ2-1; V: TRBV6-2/TRBV6-3; length: 14; size: -; D: TRBD2; CDR3: CASTFRGGYNEQFF; DNA: TGTGCCAGCACGTTTCGGGGGGGCTACAATGAGCAGTTCTTC
J: TRBJ2-1; V: TRBV12-3/TRBV12-4; length: 13; size: many; D: -; CDR3: CASSRDIYNEQFF; DNA: TGTGCCAGCAGTAGGGACATATACAATGAGCAGTTCTTC
J: TRBJ1-1; V: TRBV6-5; length: 15; size: -; D: TRBD1; CDR3: CASSYSIQGAGEAFF; DNA: TGTGCCAGCAGTTACTCGATCCAGGGGGCCGGGGAAGCTTTCTTT
J: TRBJ1-4; V: TRBV6-5; length: 13; size: few; D: -; CDR3: CASSYNRVEKLFF; DNA: TGTGCCAGCAGTTACAACAGGGTGGAGAAACTGTTTTTT
J: TRBJ1-5; V: TRBV7-2; length: 14; size: many; D: -; CDR3: CASSFGWGPQPQHF; DNA: TGTGCCAGCAGCTTCGGGTGGGGGCCACAGCCCCAGCATTTT
J: TRBJ2-5; V: TRBV28; length: 14; size: -; D: TRBD1; CDR3: CASSPTGGRETQYF; DNA: TGTGCCAGCAGTCCTACAGGGGGCCGAGAGACCCAGTACTTC
J: TRBJ1-2; V: TRBV2; length: 17; size: few; D: -; CDR3: CAGFGMAGQGKLTGYTF; DNA: TGTGCCGGGTTTGGGATGGCAGGTCAAGGAAAGCTTACGGGCTACACCTTC
J: TRBJ2-2; V: TRBV28; length: 13; size: -; D: -; CDR3: CASSPLFPGELFF; DNA: TGTGCCAGCAGTCCTTTGTTCCCCGGGGAGCTGTTTTTT
J: TRBJ2-5; V: TRBV6-1; length: 14; size: few; D: -; CDR3: CASRPRSYQETQYF; DNA: TGTGCCTCCAGACCGCGGTCGTACCAAGAGACCCAGTACTTC
J: TRBJ2-2; V: TRBV7-6; length: 19; size: few; D: TRBD1; CDR3: CASSPQFGQGTVNTGELFF; DNA: TGTGCCAGCAGCCCCCAATTTGGACAGGGGACGGTAAACACCGGGGAGCTGTTTTTT
J: TRBJ2-3; V: TRBV6-2/TRBV6-3; length: 14; size: few; D: -; CDR3: CASSYAVMTDTQYF; DNA: TGTGCCAGCAGTTATGCGGTTATGACGGATACGCAGTATTTT
J: TRBJ1-2; V: TRBV4-1; length: 15; size: few; D: TRBD1; CDR3: CASSRGTGDIYGYTF; DNA: TGCGCCAGCAGCCGGGGGACAGGAGACATCTATGGCTACACCTTC
J: TRBJ2-7; V: TRBV6-5; length: 13; size: -; D: -; CDR3: CASSGAETNEQYF; DNA: TGTGCCAGCTCTGGGGCGGAAACGAACGAGCAGTACTTC
J: TRBJ2-1; V: TRBV9; length: 19; size: few; D: TRBD2; CDR3: CASSVVDSGGASSYNEQFF; DNA: TGTGCCAGCAGCGTAGTGGATAGCGGGGGGGCTAGCTCCTACAATGAGCAGTTCTTC
J: TRBJ2-3; V: TRBV27; length: 15; size: -; D: TRBD2; CDR3: CASSFSGGALDTQYF; DNA: TGTGCCAGCAGTTTTAGCGGGGGGGCCCTAGATACGCAGTATTTT
J: TRBJ2-7; V: TRBV27; length: 16; size: -; D: -; CDR3: CASSPSRGGVDGRQYF; DNA: TGTGCCAGCTCCCCCAGTCGTGGCGGGGTAGATGGTCGGCAGTACTTC
J: TRBJ2-7; V: TRBV7-9; length: 15; size: few; D: TRBD1; CDR3: CASSEGQGMEDEQYF; DNA: TGTGCCAGCAGCGAGGGACAGGGGATGGAGGACGAGCAGTACTTC
J: TRBJ1-6; V: TRBV7-6; length: 15; size: few; D: -; CDR3: CASSPLQGANSPLHF; DNA: TGTGCCAGCAGCCCTCTACAGGGTGCTAATTCACCCCTCCACTTT
J: TRBJ2-5; V: TRBV12-3/TRBV12-4; length: 15; size: few; D: TRBD1; CDR3: CASIPMGQGWETQYF; DNA: TGTGCCAGCATCCCTATGGGACAGGGATGGGAGACCCAGTACTTC
J: TRBJ1-1; V: TRBV4-3; length: 16; size: -; D: TRBD1; CDR3: CASSPYRGALNTEAFF; DNA: TGCGCCAGCAGCCCTTACAGGGGCGCATTGAACACTGAAGCTTTCTTT
J: TRBJ1-1; V: TRBV7-8; length: 15; size: -; D: TRBD1; CDR3: CASSLPRTGSPEAFF; DNA: TGTGCCAGCAGCTTACCGAGGACAGGGTCCCCTGAAGCTTTCTTT
J: TRBJ2-3; V: TRBV7-8; length: 15; size: many; D: TRBD2; CDR3: CASSLVSGDADTQYF; DNA: TGTGCCAGCAGCTTAGTTAGCGGGGACGCAGATACGCAGTATTTT
J: TRBJ1-4; V: TRBV28; length: 15; size: few; D: TRBD1; CDR3: CASRDRVRKSEKLFF; DNA: TGTGCCAGCAGGGACAGGGTGAGAAAAAGTGAAAAACTGTTTTTT
J: TRBJ1-1; V: TRBV14; length: 14; size: few; D: TRBD1; CDR3: CASSSRDRSTEAFF; DNA: TGTGCCAGCAGCTCCCGGGACAGGTCCACTGAAGCTTTCTTT
J: TRBJ1-1; V: TRBV19; length: 11; size: -; D: TRBD1; CDR3: CARTGETEAFF; DNA: TGTGCCAGGACAGGGGAGACTGAAGCTTTCTTT
J: TRBJ1-2; V: TRBV28; length: 15; size: -; D: TRBD1; CDR3: CASSLTGQGLYGYTF; DNA: TGTGCCAGCAGTTTAACCGGACAGGGTTTGTATGGCTACACCTTC
J: TRBJ1-5; V: TRBV7-6; length: 12; size: few; D: -; CDR3: CASSLEGEPQHF; DNA: TGTGCCAGCAGCTTAGAGGGCGAGCCCCAGCATTTT
J: TRBJ1-1; V: TRBV6-2/TRBV6-3; length: 15; size: -; D: -; CDR3: CASSYSVDRNTEAFF; DNA: TGTGCCAGCAGTTACTCCGTCGACAGGAACACTGAAGCTTTCTTT
J: TRBJ2-1; V: TRBV7-8; length: 17; size: many; D: TRBD2; CDR3: CASSSPLAGFNYNEQFF; DNA: TGTGCCAGCAGCTCCCCCCTAGCGGGGTTCAACTACAATGAGCAGTTCTTC
J: TRBJ2-2; V: TRBV4-1; length: 18; size: -; D: TRBD2; CDR3: CASSQDLAGGGLAGELFF; DNA: TGCGCCAGCAGCCAAGACTTAGCGGGGGGCGGCCTCGCCGGGGAGCTGTTTTTT
J: TRBJ1-2; V: TRBV7-2; length: 11; size: few; D: -; CDR3: CASSLGVGEIF; DNA: TGTGCCAGCAGCTTAGGGGTGGGTGAGATCTTC